This T cell receptor beta chain was sequenced for a study of blood T cell repertoires in COVID-19 (dated by TCRdb to about 2020). Describing the broader study: Samples covering the acute and convalescent phases of COVID-19 were provided by collaborators in the United States, Italy and Spain. The prospective study material was composed of cDNA or gDNA derived from T cells, B-cell-depleted T cells, or PBMCs. The repertoires were released in a freely available public database meant as a resource for research on the immune response to SARS-CoV-2. A de-identified subject ID, COVID-19 status, age in years and sex were almost always included in the sample metadata. Samples were obtained from the ongoing ImmuneRACE study (first 160 participants) and from over a thousand subjects provided by 6 global collaborators. HLA class I and class II types, where available, came from metadata supplied by the sample provider rather than from assay-based typing. Deeply sampled blood TCRbeta repertoires from subjects exposed to, actively infected with, or recovered from COVID-19 were included in the dataset. Results the study describes overall, beyond this receptor: The amount of clinical and demographic metadata varied by source and participant and was provided uncurated.

The immunoSEQ Assay, a bias-controlled multiplex PCR, was used to amplify TCRbeta CDR3 regions from genomic DNA. From the authors' description of their analysis: The number of nucleated cells in each sample was estimated from the amplification of reference gene primers within the assay. Sequence reads were collapsed and filtered to measure the absolute abundance of every unique TCRbeta CDR3 rearrangement. For each sample, productive Simpson clonality was calculated by taking the square root of Simpson's diversity index across productive rearrangements. The immuneACCESS repertoire file appears here via TCRdb, limited to in-frame rearrangements. These files lack a portion of the clones; in checked studies, under half of the deficit traces to unresolved V genes, and the cause of the others is not known. The V and J calls and clone size were taken over from that table, and D and trimming were inferred from the DNA. The table for this sample lists roughly 87,000 clones; 70% to 85% of them were counted only once. The ten largest clones take up approximately 3% of the sample.

As concerns this clone: Its target antigen remains unknown. Nothing much larger sits one base from this clone, and base qualities are not available.

One collaborating source in Seattle enrolled patients while the patients were actively infected and followed the patients over time throughout the course of disease. Whole blood was collected in K2EDTA tubes by collaborating institutions according to the institutions' own protocols. For TCRbeta analysis, collaborators shipped samples as frozen whole blood, isolated PBMCs, or DNA extracted from either of those sample types. V ends up 6 bases short and J 7 bases short, with an unmatched junction base count of 7. The germline V gene (reference sequence) gives CDR1 as LNHDA and CDR2 as SQIVND. Spanning cysteine to phenylalanine, the CDR3 consists of 14 amino acids. Just the 42-base CDR3 DNA is kept, in frame starting at base 1.

The rearrangement joined TRBV19 to TRBJ2-5; TRBD1 agrees with 11 junctional bases. Sequenced input: peripheral blood. This TCR derives from an elderly woman with COVID-19, enrolled during active disease. The encoded CDR3 is CASSQGQGVRTQYF. The DNA sequence follows: TGTGCCAGTAGCCAGGGACAGGGGGTGAGGACCCAGTACTTC.